One sample yielded the 13 T cell receptor beta chains listed below, sequenced in a study of graft-versus-host responses after intestinal transplantation. Repertoires were generated with immunoSEQ multiplex PCR, while TCRdb's copy carries only in-frame clones and drops some. The data hold 85,000 to 130,000 clones, with roughly nine tenths observed a single time. No cognate antigen is known for these TCRs. Source: unstimulated CD4+ T cells sorted from spleen or lymph node cells, taken before intestinal transplant. The receptors were sampled from a human donor who received an intestinal transplant.

V gene TRBV10-3 combines with J gene TRBJ1-4; perhaps TRBD1 as D (5 bases). V gave up 4 bases and J gave up 0 bases, with 9 bases separating them. Germline V CDR1 and CDR2: ENHRY, SYGVKD. This CDR3 comprises 15 residues. CDR3 amino acids: CAISGSTATNEKLFF. The CDR3 DNA reads TGTGCCATCAGTGGATCGACAGCAACTAATGAAAAACTGTTTTTT.

A single count supports this clone. The chain is built from TRBV6-5 and TRBJ1-6, with 9 bases lining up with TRBD1. The V gene's germline CDR1 is MNHEY and CDR2 SVGAGI. After removal of 5 bases from V and 14 bases from J, the junction contained 7 bases not matched to a gene. The CDR3 runs to 13 residues. DNA for the CDR3: TGTGCCAGCAGTCTGGACAGGGGACCGTCCCTCCACTTT. Protein: CASSLDRGPSLHF.

The V and J genes are TRBV11-2 and TRBJ2-2; 9 nucleotides agree with TRBD1. The V and J ends lost 5 bases and 3 bases, in that order; junction bases with no gene match: 7. The CDR3 has 16 amino acids. Germline CDR1 and CDR2: SGHAT and FQNNGV. CDR3 DNA sequence: TGTGCCAGCAGCAGACAGACAGGGGGTTACACCGGGGAGCTGTTTTTT. Its protein product is CASSRQTGGYTGELFF.

The V and J genes are TRBV4-2 and TRBJ2-6, with TRBD1 matching 8 bases. The germline V gene has CDR1 LGHNA and CDR2 YNFKEQ. The junction had 8 bases not matched to a gene; V was cut back by 3 bases and J by 4 bases. The length of the CDR3 is 17 residues. CDR3 DNA: TGTGCCAGCAGCCAGGCACTGACAGGGGCAGGGGCCAACGTCCTGACTTTC. This codes for CASSQALTGAGANVLTF.

The chain recombines TRBV9 with TRBJ2-2; D is unclear. Germline CDR1 SGDLS, CDR2 YYNGEE. This CDR3 is 14 amino acids long. With 0 bases removed from V and 5 bases from J, the gap between germline ends came to 8 bases. CDR3 region: CASSVAYRTGELFF. As DNA, the CDR3 is TGTGCCAGCAGCGTAGCTTACCGAACCGGGGAGCTGTTTTTT. The variable domain in full, completed from reference TRBV9 and TRBJ2-2, reads DSGVTQTPKHLITATGQRVTLRCSPRSGDLSVYWYQQSLDQGLQFLIQYYNGEERAKGNILERFSAQQFPDLHSELNLSSLELGDSALYFCASSVAYRTGELFFGEGSRLTVL.

The rearrangement links TRBV9 to TRBJ1-6; D ambiguous. This CDR3 contains 15 residues. V lost 0 bases and J 0 bases, leaving 4 bases between the germline ends. The germline V gene has CDR1 SGDLS and CDR2 YYNGEE. CDR3 region: CASSVDSSYNSPLHF. The CDR3 region has the DNA TGTGCCAGCAGCGTAGACAGCTCCTATAATTCACCCCTCCACTTT. The whole variable domain, filled in from reference TRBV9 and TRBJ1-6, reads DSGVTQTPKHLITATGQRVTLRCSPRSGDLSVYWYQQSLDQGLQFLIQYYNGEERAKGNILERFSAQQFPDLHSELNLSSLELGDSALYFCASSVDSSYNSPLHFGNGTRLTVT.

The chain employs TRBV5-4 and TRBJ2-3, with 12 bases fitting TRBD2. CDR3 length: 17 residues. Looked up from germline, CDR1 is SGHNT and CDR2 is YYREEE (reference sequence). V lost 4 bases and J lost 1; bases outside the gene matches: 7. The CDR3 bases are TGTGCCAGCAGCCCTAGCGGGGGGGCCACGGGCACAGATACGCAGTATTTT. Protein: CASSPSGGATGTDTQYF.

This chain links TRBV6-5 with TRBJ1-2; 10 bases map to TRBD1. The V gene end was trimmed by 0 bases and the J gene end by 2 bases; junction bases not matched to a gene: 0. Germline V lookup: CDR1 MNHEY, CDR2 SVGAGI. The CDR3 covers 15 residues. The CDR3 nucleotides are TGTGCCAGCAGTTACTCGACAGGGGGCAACTATGGCTACACCTTC. Its protein is CASSYSTGGNYGYTF.

The J gene is TRBJ2-7, the V gene TRBV7-9; maybe TRBD1 (5 bases). The CDR3 covers 13 residues. Germline V gene lookup returns CDR1 SEHNR and CDR2 FQNEAQ (reference sequence). V was cut by 2 bases and J by 2 bases, with 7 bases left in between. The CDR3 DNA reads TGTGCCAGCAGCTTACGACAGCCCTACGAGCAGTACTTC. Translated, it gives CASSLRQPYEQYF.

CDR3 in amino acids: CASSYRYDTGELFF. In DNA form, the CDR3 reads TGTGCCAGCAGTTACCGTTACGACACCGGGGAGCTGTTTTTT. This chain links TRBV6-6 with TRBJ2-2; unclear D gene. From germline, CDR1 is MNHNY and CDR2 SVGAGI (reference sequence). The germline V and J ends were trimmed by 2 bases and 3 bases, with 7 bases remaining between them. CDR3 length: 14 amino acids.

This clone was seen once. J is TRBJ1-4 and V is TRBV6-4; D gene unclear. Trimming removed 11 bases at V and 8 bases at J, with 30 bases between. Germline V CDR1 and CDR2: MRHNA, SNTAGT. CDR3 length: 17 residues. The CDR3 loop reads CARGHLAIGRDLEKLFF. The CDR3 coding sequence is TGTGCCCGGGGTCATTTAGCAATCGGGAGAGACCTGGAAAAACTGTTTTTT.

This rearrangement joins TRBV5-5 to TRBJ2-1; 7 bases match TRBD2. The CDR3 is 15 residues long. Germline trimming cut 1 base from V and 7 bases from J; bases unmatched to any gene: 8. Germline values: CDR1 SGHKS, CDR2 YYEKEE (reference sequence). CDR3 sequence reads: CASSLRRESWNEQFF. The CDR3, as DNA: TGTGCCAGCAGCTTGAGGCGGGAGTCGTGGAATGAGCAGTTCTTC.

The V gene is TRBV2, the J gene TRBJ2-2; 8 bases map to TRBD1. With 6 bases clipped from V and 0 bases from J, the junction kept 3 bases outside the gene matches. The length of the CDR3 is 15 residues. CDR1 SNHLY and CDR2 FYNNEI come from the germline V gene. The CDR3 here is CASREGQANTGELFF. CDR3 in DNA: TGTGCCAGCAGGGAGGGACAGGCGAACACCGGGGAGCTGTTTTTT.